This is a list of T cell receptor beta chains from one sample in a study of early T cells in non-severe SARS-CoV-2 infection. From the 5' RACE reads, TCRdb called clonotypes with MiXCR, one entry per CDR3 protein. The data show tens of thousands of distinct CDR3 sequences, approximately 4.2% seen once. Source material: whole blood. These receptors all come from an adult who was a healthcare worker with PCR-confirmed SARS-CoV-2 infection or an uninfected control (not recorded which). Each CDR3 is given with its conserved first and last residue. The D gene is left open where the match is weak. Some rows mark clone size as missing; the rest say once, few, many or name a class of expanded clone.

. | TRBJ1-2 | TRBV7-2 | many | TGTGCCAGCAGAAAAACAGGGTTAGGCTACACCTTC | CASRKTGLGYTF
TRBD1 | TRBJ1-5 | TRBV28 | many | TGTGCCAGCGGTTCGGGACAGGGGATTCAGCCCCAGCATTTT | CASGSGQGIQPQHF
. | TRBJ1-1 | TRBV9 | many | TGTGCCAGCAGCGTAGGAGGGGCGAACATGAACACTGAAGCTTTCTTT | CASSVGGANMNTEAFF
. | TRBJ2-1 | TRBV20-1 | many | TGCAGTGCTAGCCGTGGGGACAATGAGCAGTTCTTC | CSASRGDNEQFF
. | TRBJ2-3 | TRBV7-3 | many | TGTGCCAGCAGCTCCAGCAGAGGGGATACGCAGTATTTT | CASSSSRGDTQYF
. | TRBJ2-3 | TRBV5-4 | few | TGTGCCAGCAGCCTAAGGGGAGGTGTAGATACGCAGTATTTT | CASSLRGGVDTQYF
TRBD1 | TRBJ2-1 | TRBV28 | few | TGTGCCAGCAGTTCGGACAGGGGGCTCCATGAGCAGTTCTTC | CASSSDRGLHEQFF
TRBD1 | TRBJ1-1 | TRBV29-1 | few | TGCAGCGCTCGACGGGACAGGGGGAACACTGAAGCTTTCTTT | CSARRDRGNTEAFF
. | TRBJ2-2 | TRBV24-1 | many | TGTGCCACCAGTGATCCGGGACACAAGAACACCGGGGAGCTGTTTTTT | CATSDPGHKNTGELFF
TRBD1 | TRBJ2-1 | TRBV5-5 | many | TGTGCCAGCAGCTGGCTGGGGGACAGGGACCTGAATGAGCAGTTCTTC | CASSWLGDRDLNEQFF
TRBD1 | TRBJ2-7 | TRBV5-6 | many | TGTGCCAGCAGCTTCCGGACAGGGGGCGAGCAGTACTTC | CASSFRTGGEQYF
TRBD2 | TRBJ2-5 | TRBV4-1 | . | TGCGCCAGCAGTTCTACTAGCGCCCAAGAGACCCAGTACTTC | CASSSTSAQETQYF
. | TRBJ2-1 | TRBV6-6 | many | TGTGCCAGCAGTCGCCCGTACAATGAGCAGTTCTTC | CASSRPYNEQFF
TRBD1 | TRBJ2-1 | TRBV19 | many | TGTGCCAGTAGTAGAGGGGGCGATGAGCAGTTCTTC | CASSRGGDEQFF
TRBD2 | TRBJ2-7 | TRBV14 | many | TGTGCCAGCAGCCGGGATCTAGCGGGAGGGCCTTCCTTCTACGAGCAGTACTTC | CASSRDLAGGPSFYEQYF
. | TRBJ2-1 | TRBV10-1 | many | TGCGCCAGCAGTGATGGTGGGCAGAGCCCAGACAATGAGCAGTTCTTC | CASSDGGQSPDNEQFF
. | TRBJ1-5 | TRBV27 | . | TGTGCCAGCAGCCGTGGGGACATTTATCAGCCCCAGCATTTT | CASSRGDIYQPQHF
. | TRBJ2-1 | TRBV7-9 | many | TGTGCCAGCAGCGCGCTGGACCACGCCGGGGCCGATGAGCAGTTCTTC | CASSALDHAGADEQFF
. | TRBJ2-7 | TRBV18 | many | TGTGCCAGCTCACCTCCGGGACCGCCCAGGGAGCAGTACTTC | CASSPPGPPREQYF
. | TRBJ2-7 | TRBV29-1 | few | TGCAGCGTTACCTCCATGATCTCCGGGCCCTCCTACGAGCAGTACTTC | CSVTSMISGPSYEQYF
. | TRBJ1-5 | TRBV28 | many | TGTGCCAGCAGGTATCGGGGGGATAGCAATCAGCCCCAGCATTTT | CASRYRGDSNQPQHF
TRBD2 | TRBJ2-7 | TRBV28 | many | TGTGCCAGCAGCGAAGGGACTAGCGGGAGGCAGTACTTC | CASSEGTSGRQYF
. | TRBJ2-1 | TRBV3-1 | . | TGTGCCAGCAGCCAAGAAGGGTTCGGCTACAATGAGCAGTTCTTC | CASSQEGFGYNEQFF
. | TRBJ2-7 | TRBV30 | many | TGTGCCTGGAATGGAGGGCTTTACGAGCAGTACTTC | CAWNGGLYEQYF
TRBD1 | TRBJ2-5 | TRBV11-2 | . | TGTGCCAGCAGCTTCTTTGACAGGGCCCAAGAGACCCAGTACTTC | CASSFFDRAQETQYF
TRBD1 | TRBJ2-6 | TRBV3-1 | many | TGTGCCAGCAGCCAGGAGAGACAGGGTCTCTCTGGGGCCAACGTCCTGACTTTC | CASSQERQGLSGANVLTF
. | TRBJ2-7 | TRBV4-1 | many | TGCGCCAGCAGCCAAGATGGTTACGAGCAGTACTTC | CASSQDGYEQYF
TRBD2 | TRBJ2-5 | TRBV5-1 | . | TGCGCCAGCAGCTCCGATGGAGCGGGAGATCTAGAGACCCAGTACTTC | CASSSDGAGDLETQYF
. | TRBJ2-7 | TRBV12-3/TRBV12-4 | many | TGTGCCAGCAGTTTAGTTCTCCTCAGGAGCTCCTACGAGCAGTACTTC | CASSLVLLRSSYEQYF
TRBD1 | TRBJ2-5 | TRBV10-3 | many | TGTGCCATCAGTGAGCCCGGACAGGCCCAAGAGACCCAGTACTTC | CAISEPGQAQETQYF
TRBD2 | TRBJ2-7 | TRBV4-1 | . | TGCGCCAGCAGCCCTCGTACAGCGGGGGGGCGAGAGCAGTACTTC | CASSPRTAGGREQYF
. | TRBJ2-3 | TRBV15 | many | TGTGCCACCAGCAGAGGACAGGACACAGATACGCAGTATTTT | CATSRGQDTDTQYF
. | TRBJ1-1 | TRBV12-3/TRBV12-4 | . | TGTGCCAGCAGTCTGGACAGCCCTGAAGCTTTCTTT | CASSLDSPEAFF
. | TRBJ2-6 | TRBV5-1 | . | TGCGCCAGCAGCTTGGTGGTAGGGCCCCCGTCTGGAGCCAACGTCCTGACTTTC | CASSLVVGPPSGANVLTF
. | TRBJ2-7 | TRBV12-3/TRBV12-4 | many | TGTGCCAGCACCTTGACAGCCCGCGAGCAGTACTTC | CASTLTAREQYF
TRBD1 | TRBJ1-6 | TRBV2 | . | TGTGCCAGCAGCGCCGGGACAGGGGACAGAAATTCACCCCTCCACTTT | CASSAGTGDRNSPLHF
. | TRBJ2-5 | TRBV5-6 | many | TGTGCCAGCAGCTTGGCAGGGTTCAGCCAAGAGACCCAGTACTTC | CASSLAGFSQETQYF
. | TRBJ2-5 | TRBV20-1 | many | TGCAGTGCTAGGAGGATACCTCAAGAGACCCAGTACTTC | CSARRIPQETQYF
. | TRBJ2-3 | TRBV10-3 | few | TGTGCCATCACCTCCAGGGTTACAGATACGCAGTATTTT | CAITSRVTDTQYF
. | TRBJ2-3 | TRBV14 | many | TGTGCCAGCGCGCACGCAGATACGCAGTATTTT | CASAHADTQYF
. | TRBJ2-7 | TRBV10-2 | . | TGCGCCAGCAGTTCCACCGGGCCCACCGGCGAGCAGTACTTC | CASSSTGPTGEQYF
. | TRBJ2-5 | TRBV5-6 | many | TGTGCCAGCAGCTTAAGGGGGGGCCCAGAGACCCAGTACTTC | CASSLRGGPETQYF
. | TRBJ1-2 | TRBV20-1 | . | TGCAGTGCCACCAGACTAACCCCCTATGGCTACACCTTC | CSATRLTPYGYTF
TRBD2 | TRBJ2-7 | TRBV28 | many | TGTGCCAGCAGTCCATTTGTGGGACTAGACTACGAGCAGTACTTC | CASSPFVGLDYEQYF
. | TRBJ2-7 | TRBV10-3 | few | TGTGCCACCTCGCCGACCGCGGACAAGCAGTACTTC | CATSPTADKQYF
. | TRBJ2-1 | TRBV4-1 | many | TGCGCCAGCAGCCAAGGAAGACAGGTCGGGAGGAACAATGAGCAGTTCTTC | CASSQGRQVGRNNEQFF
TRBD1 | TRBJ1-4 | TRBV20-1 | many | TGCAGTGCCGGACAGGGTTGGGAAAAACTGTTTTTT | CSAGQGWEKLFF
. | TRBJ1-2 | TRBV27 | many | TGTGCCAGCAGTCAGGGGTATGGCTACACCTTC | CASSQGYGYTF
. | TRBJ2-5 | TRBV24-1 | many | TGTGCCACCAGTGATGGGGGGTTCCAAGAGACCCAGTACTTC | CATSDGGFQETQYF
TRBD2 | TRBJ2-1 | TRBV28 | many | TGTGCCAGCAGTCTCCCGGGGGGGAACAATGAGCAGTTCTTC | CASSLPGGNNEQFF
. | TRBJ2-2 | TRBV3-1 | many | TGTGCCAGCAGCCAAGAAGGGACTACCGGGGAGCTGTTTTTT | CASSQEGTTGELFF
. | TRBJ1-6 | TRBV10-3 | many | TGTGCCACCACCCTGGGGCAGGCTGCTTCACCCCTCCACTTT | CATTLGQAASPLHF
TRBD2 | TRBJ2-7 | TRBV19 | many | TGTGCCAGTAGTTTCACGACTAGCGGGGGCTCCTACGAGCAGTACTTC | CASSFTTSGGSYEQYF